This TCR beta chain was sequenced in a study of cytomegalovirus exposure and HLA in healthy donors. Overall study results and limits: A link between a missense DCLRE1C variant and TCR beta V- and J-gene trimming emerged from a later analysis.

It was with 60 Vbeta and 13 Jbeta primers that the PCR ran. Assay used: immunoSEQ multiplex PCR; TCRdb lists only in-frame clones, some missing. The sample contains about 120,000 clones, approximately 80% of which appear only once. The V gene's germline CDR1 is SGHKS and CDR2 YYEKEE (reference sequence). The CDR3 spans 14 residues. Trimming removed 4 bases at V and 1 base at J, with 6 bases between. Concerning this clone: Its antigen is not identified.

This TCR came from a woman under 30 in good health and CMV-seronegative. The sequencing sample was made of PBMCs. The chain employs TRBV5-5 and TRBJ2-6; D uncertain. CDR3: CASSPVSGANVLTF. CDR3 DNA: TGTGCCAGCAGCCCAGTGTCTGGGGCCAACGTCCTGACTTTC.